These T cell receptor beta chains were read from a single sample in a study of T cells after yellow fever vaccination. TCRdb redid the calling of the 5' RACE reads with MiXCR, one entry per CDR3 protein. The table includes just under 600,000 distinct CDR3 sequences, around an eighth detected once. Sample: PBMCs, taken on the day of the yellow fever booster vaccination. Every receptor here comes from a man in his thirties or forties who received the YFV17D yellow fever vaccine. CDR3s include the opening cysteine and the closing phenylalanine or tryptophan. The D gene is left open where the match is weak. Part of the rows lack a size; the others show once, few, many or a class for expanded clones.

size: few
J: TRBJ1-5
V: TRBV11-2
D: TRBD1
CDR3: CASSLRAPGQGANQPQHF
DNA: TGTGCCAGCAGCTTAAGGGCCCCGGGACAGGGGGCCAATCAGCCCCAGCATTTT

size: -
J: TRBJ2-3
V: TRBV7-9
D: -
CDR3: CASSFSLARSRDTQYF
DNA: TGTGCCAGCAGCTTTTCCCTGGCTCGATCCAGAGATACGCAGTATTTT

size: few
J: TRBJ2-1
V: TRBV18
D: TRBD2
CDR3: CASSLTLAGGSYNEQFF
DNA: TGTGCCAGCTCACTAACATTAGCGGGAGGGTCCTACAATGAGCAGTTCTTC

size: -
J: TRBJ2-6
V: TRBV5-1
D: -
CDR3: CASSSWDSGANVLTF
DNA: TGCGCCAGCAGCTCCTGGGATTCTGGGGCCAACGTCCTGACTTTC

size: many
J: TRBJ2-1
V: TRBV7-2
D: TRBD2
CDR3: CASSRTSGSNEQFF
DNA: TGTGCCAGCAGCCGGACTAGCGGGAGCAATGAGCAGTTCTTC

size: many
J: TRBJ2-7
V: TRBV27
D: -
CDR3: CASSPPAVVGAMAYEQYF
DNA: TGTGCCAGCAGTCCTCCCGCGGTTGTTGGGGCTATGGCCTACGAGCAGTACTTC

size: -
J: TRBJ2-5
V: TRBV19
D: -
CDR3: CASSTDREATQYF
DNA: TGTGCCAGTAGTACCGACAGGGAGGCGACCCAGTACTTC

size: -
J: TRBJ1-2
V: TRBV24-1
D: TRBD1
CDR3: CATTGTGTGEDYGYTF
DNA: TGTGCCACCACGGGAACCGGGACAGGGGAAGACTATGGCTACACCTTC

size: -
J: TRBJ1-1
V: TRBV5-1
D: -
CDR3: CASSLADSSNTEAFF
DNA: TGCGCCAGCAGCTTGGCGGACAGCTCGAACACTGAAGCTTTCTTT

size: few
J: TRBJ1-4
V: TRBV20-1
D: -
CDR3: CSAYYPLATNEKLFF
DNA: TGCAGTGCTTATTACCCCTTGGCAACTAATGAAAAACTGTTTTTT

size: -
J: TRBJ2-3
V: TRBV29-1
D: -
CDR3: CSVRDGTQYF
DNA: TGCAGCGTCCGGGATGGTACGCAGTATTTT